This T cell receptor beta chain was identified during a study of blood T cell repertoires in COVID-19. Sequenced by immunoSEQ multiplex PCR; TCRdb stores in-frame clones only, minus some. The repertoire holds around 220,000 clones, with 85% to 95% as singletons. This clone was seen only a few times. Sequenced input: PBMCs or T cells enriched from blood (not recorded which). The sequence was collected from a woman between 18 and 29 years old who had recovered from COVID-19.

CDR3 in DNA: TGTGCCAGCATAGGCGGGCAGAAGTATGGCTACACCTTC. Translation: CASIGGQKYGYTF. This chain joins TRBV2 and TRBJ1-2; no clear D. The V gene lost 7 bases and the J gene lost 5 bases, with 14 bases spanning the gap. The CDR3 extends over 13 amino acids. The germline CDR1 and CDR2 sequences are SNHLY and FYNNEI. Variable domain in full (rest from reference TRBV2 and TRBJ1-2): EPEVTQTPSHQVTQMGQEVILRCVPISNHLYFYWYRQILGQKVEFLVSFYNNEISEKSEIFDDQFSVERPDGSNFTLKIRSTKLEDSAMYFCASIGGQKYGYTFGSGTRLTVV.